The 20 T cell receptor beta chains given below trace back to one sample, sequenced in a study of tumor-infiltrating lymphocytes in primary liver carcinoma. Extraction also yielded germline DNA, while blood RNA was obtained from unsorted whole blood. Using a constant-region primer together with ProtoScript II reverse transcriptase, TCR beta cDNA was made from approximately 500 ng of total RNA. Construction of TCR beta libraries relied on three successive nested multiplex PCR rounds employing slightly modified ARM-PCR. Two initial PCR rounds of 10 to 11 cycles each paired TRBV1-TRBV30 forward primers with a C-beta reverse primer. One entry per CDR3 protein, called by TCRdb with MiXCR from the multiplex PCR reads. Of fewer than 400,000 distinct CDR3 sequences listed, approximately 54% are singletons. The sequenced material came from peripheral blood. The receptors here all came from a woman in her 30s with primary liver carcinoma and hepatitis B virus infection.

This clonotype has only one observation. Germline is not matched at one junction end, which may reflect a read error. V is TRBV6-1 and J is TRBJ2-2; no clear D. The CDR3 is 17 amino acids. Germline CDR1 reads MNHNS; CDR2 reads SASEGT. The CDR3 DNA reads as TGTGCCAGCAATGAAGGGCTTCGTCGGACGAACACCGGGGAGCTGTTTTTT. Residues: CASNEGLRRTNTGELFF.

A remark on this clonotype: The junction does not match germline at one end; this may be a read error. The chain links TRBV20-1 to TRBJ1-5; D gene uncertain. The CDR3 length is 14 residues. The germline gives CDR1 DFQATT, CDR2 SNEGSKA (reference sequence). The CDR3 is CSASLTVRNQPQQF. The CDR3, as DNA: TGCAGTGCTAGCCTAACAGTGAGAAATCAGCCCCAGCAGTTT.

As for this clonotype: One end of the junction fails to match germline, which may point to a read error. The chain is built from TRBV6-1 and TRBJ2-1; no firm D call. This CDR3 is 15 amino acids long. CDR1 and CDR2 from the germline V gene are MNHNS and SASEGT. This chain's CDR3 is CASSERPPNFNEHFF. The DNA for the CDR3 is TGTGCCAGCAGTGAAAGGCCCCCTAATTTCAATGAGCACTTCTTC.

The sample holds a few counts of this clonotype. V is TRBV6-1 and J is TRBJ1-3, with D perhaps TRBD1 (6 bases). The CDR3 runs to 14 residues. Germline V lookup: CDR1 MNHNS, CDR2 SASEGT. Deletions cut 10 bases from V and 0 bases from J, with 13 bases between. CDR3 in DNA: TGTGCCACCTCGGGACAAAGCTCTGGAAACACCATATATTTT. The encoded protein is CATSGQSSGNTIYF.

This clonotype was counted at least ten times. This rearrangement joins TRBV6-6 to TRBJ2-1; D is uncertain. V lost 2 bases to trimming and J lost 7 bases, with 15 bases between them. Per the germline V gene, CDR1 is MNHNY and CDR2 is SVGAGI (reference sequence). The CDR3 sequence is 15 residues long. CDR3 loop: CASSYNQVRVNEQFF. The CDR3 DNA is TGTGCCAGCAGTTACAATCAGGTTCGTGTGAATGAGCAGTTCTTC.

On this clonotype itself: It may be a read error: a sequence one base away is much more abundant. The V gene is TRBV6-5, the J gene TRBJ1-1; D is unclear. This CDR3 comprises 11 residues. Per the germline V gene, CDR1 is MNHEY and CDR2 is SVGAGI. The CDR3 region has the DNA TGTGCCGGCAGTACCGAAAGTAAAGCTTTCTTT. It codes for CAGSTESKAFF.

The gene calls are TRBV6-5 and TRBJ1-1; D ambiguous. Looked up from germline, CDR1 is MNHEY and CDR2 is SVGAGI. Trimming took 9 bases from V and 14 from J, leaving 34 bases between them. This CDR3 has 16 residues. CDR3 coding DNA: TGTGCCAGGAGGCTAACCTTCTCCGGGAAACCTTTTGGAACATTCTTT. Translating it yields CARRLTFSGKPFGTFF.

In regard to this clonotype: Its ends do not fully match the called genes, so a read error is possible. The CDR3 loop is CASRRTFDRATGDLFF. CDR3 DNA sequence: TGTGCCAGCAGGCGAACCTTTGACAGAGCAACCGGGGACCTGTTTTTT. V gene TRBV11-3 combines with J gene TRBJ2-2; tentatively, D is TRBD1 or TRBD2 (5 bases each). The CDR3 contains 16 residues. From germline, CDR1 is SGHNT and CDR2 YENEEA. Full variable domain (remainder filled in from reference TRBV11-3 and TRBJ2-2): EAGVVQSPRYKIIEKKQPVAFWCNPISGHNTLYWYLQNLGQGPELLIRYENEEAVDDSQLPKDRFSAERLKGVDSTLKIQPAELGDSAVYLCASRRTFDRATGDLFFGEGSRLTVL.

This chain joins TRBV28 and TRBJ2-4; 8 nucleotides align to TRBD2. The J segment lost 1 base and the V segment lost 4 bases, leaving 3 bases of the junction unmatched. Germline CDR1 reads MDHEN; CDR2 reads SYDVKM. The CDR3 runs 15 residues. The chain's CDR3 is CASSSTSVAKNIQYF. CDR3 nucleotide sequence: TGTGCCAGCAGTTCGACTAGCGTGGCCAAAAACATTCAGTACTTC. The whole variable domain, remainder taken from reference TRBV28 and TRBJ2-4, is DVKVTQSSRYLVKRTGEKVFLECVQDMDHENMFWYRQDPGLGLRLIYFSYDVKMKEKGDIPEGYSVSREKKERFSLILESASTNQTSMYLCASSSTSVAKNIQYFGAGTRLSVL.

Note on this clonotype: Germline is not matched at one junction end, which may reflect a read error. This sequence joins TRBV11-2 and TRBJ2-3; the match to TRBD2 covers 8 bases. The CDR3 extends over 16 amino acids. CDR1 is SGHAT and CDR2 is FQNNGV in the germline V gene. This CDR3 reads CARSTTGGGLIDMQYF. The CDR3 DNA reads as TGTGCCCGCAGCACAACGGGGGGGGGGCTGATAGATATGCAGTATTTT.

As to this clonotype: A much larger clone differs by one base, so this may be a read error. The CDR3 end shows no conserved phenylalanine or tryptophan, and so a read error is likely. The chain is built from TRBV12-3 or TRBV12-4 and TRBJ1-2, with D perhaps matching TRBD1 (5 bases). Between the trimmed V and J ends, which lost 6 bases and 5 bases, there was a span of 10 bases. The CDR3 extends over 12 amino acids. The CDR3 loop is CASRQGRYGYTI. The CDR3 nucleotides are TGTGCCAGCAGGCAGGGCCGGTATGGCTACACCATC.

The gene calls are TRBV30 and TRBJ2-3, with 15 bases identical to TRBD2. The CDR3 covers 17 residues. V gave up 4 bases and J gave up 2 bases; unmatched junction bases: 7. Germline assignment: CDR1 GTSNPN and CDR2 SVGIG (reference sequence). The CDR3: CAWIGGTSGRYTDTQYF. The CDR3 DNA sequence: TGTGCCTGGATCGGTGGGACTAGCGGGAGGTACACAGATACGCAGTATTTT.

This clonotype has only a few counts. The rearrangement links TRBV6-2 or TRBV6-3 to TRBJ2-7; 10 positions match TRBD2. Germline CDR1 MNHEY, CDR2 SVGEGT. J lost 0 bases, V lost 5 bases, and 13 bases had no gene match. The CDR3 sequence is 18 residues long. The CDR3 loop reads CASSPGTSATHFSYEQYF. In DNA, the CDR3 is TGTGCCAGCAGTCCCGGGACTAGCGCAACCCATTTCTCCTACGAGCAGTACTTC.

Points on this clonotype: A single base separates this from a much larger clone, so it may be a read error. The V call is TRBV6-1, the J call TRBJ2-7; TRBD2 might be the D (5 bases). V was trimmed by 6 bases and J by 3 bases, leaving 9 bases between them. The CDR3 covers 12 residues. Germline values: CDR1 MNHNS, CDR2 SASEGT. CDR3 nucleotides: TGTGCCAGCAGGGACTGTGACTACGAGCAGTACTTC. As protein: CASRDCDYEQYF.

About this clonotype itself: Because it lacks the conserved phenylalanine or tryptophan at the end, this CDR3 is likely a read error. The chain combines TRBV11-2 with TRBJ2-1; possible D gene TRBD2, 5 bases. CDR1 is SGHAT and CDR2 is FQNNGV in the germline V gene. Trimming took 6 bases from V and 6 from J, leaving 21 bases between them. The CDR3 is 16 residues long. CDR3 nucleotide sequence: TGTGCCAGCAGTAAAAGGGTGACTACCCCCGGCAATGAGCAGTTCATC. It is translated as CASSKRVTTPGNEQFI.

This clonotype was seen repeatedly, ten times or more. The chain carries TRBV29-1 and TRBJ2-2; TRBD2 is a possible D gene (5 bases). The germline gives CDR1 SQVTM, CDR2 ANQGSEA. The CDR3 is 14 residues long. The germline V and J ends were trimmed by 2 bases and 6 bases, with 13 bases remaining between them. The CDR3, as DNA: TGCAGCGTTGAACCCACGGGGATGTCCGGGGAGCTGTTTTTT. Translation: CSVEPTGMSGELFF.

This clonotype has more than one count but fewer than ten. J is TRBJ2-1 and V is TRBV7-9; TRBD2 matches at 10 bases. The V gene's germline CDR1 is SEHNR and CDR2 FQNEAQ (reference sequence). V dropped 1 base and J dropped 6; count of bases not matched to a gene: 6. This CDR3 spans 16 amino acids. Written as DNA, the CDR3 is TGTGCCAGCAGCTTAGAAAGCGGGAGGGCCCGCAATGAGCAGTTCTTC. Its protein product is CASSLESGRARNEQFF.

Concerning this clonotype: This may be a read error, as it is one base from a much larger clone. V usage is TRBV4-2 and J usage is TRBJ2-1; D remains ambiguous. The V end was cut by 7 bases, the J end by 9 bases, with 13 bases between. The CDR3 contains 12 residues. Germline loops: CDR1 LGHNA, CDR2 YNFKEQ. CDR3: CASIDGNGEQFF. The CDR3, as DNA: TGTGCCAGCATCGATGGAAACGGTGAGCAGTTCTTC.

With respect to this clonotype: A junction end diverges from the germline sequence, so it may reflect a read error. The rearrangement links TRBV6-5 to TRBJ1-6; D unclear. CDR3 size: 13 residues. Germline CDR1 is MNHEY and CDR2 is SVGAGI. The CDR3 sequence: CPSSSDLNSPLHF. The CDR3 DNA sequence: TGTCCCAGCAGTTCCGACCTCAATTCACCCCTGCACTTT.

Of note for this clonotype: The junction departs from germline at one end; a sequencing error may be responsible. The CDR3 nucleotides read TGTACCAGCAGCGGGGGACTAGGCGGCAATGAGCAGTTCTTC. It translates to CTSSGGLGGNEQFF. V is TRBV6-5 and J is TRBJ2-1; 8 bases fit TRBD2. Looked up from germline, CDR1 is MNHEY and CDR2 is SVGAGI. This CDR3 has 14 residues.